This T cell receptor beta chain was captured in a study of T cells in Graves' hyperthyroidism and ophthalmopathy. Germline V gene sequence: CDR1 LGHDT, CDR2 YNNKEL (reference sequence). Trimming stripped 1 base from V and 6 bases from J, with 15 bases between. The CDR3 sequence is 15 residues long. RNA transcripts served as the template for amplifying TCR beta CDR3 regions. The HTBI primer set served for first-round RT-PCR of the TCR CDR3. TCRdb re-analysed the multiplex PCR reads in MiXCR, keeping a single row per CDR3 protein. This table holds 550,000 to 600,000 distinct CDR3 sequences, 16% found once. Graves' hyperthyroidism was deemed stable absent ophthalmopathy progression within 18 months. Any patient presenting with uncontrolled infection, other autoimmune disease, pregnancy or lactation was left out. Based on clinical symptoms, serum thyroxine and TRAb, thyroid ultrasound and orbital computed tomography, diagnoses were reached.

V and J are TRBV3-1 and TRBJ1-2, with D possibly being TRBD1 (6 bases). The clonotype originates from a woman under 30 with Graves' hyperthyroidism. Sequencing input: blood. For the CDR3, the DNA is TGTGCCAGCAGCCAAGGTCCCGGGACACTCCATGGCTACACCTTC. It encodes CASSQGPGTLHGYTF. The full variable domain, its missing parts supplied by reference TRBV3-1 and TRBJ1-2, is DTAVSQTPKYLVTQMGNDKSIKCEQNLGHDTMYWYKQDSKKFLKIMFSYNNKELIINETVPNRFSPKSPDKAHLNLHINSLELGDSAVYFCASSQGPGTLHGYTFGSGTRLTVV.